What follows describes a single T cell receptor (beta chain). This entry belongs to a study of blood T cell repertoires in COVID-19. Study information: The origin of the acute and convalescent COVID-19 samples was the United States, Italy and Spain. From T cells, B-cell-depleted T cells, or PBMCs came the material, which was cDNA or gDNA.

In the original workflow: Reference gene primer amplification in the assay estimated nucleated cell counts. Assay: immunoSEQ multiplex PCR; the TCRdb copy retains only in-frame clones and omits some. That table gives V, J and clone size, and the DNA gave D and trimming. The table shows a few hundred thousand clones, with approximately 83% occurring only once. From germline, CDR1 is LGHNA and CDR2 YSLEER. The V gene end was trimmed by 0 bases and the J gene end by 3 bases; junction bases not matched to a gene: 2. This CDR3 has 15 amino acids. Living in under 30 US areas, the participants were between 18 and 89 years of age.

The sequence derives from a woman aged 40 to 50 with acute COVID-19. Sequenced material: PBMCs or T cells enriched from blood (not recorded which). This rearrangement joins TRBV4-3 to TRBJ2-1, with 7 bases that match TRBD2. CDR3 region: CASSQDRGGYNEQFF. DNA of the CDR3: TGCGCCAGCAGCCAAGACCGCGGGGGCTACAATGAGCAGTTCTTC.